Listed below are T cell receptor beta chains from one sample, sequenced in a study of OX40 agonist ivuxolimab in advanced cancers. TCRdb's table, derived via immunoSEQ multiplex PCR, lists solely in-frame clones and lacks some. The sample consists of over 9,500 clones, about three quarters of them appearing once. Specimen: CD4+ or CD8+ T cells sorted from blood, collected in a trial of the OX40 agonist ivuxolimab. The receptors were sampled from an adult with an advanced solid tumor such as melanoma, head and neck, liver or kidney cancer. The CDR3 runs from the conserved cysteine through the conserved F or W. The D gene is left open where the match is weak. Rows may omit the clone size; those that give it use once, few, many or a size class.

clone_size | d_call | cdr3_length | j_call | v_call | cdr3_aa | cdr3_nt
- | - | 15 | TRBJ1-1 | TRBV4-1 | CASSQEGTENTEAFF | TGCGCCAGCAGCCAGGAGGGGACCGAGAACACTGAAGCTTTCTTT
- | - | 16 | TRBJ2-5 | TRBV27 | CASSLSDSPTRETQYF | TGTGCCAGCAGTTTAAGTGATAGCCCGACCCGGGAGACCCAGTACTTC
- | TRBD1 | 14 | TRBJ2-7 | TRBV7-8 | CASSLTGSIYEQYF | TGTGCCAGCAGCTTGACAGGGTCGATCTACGAGCAGTACTTC
- | - | 14 | TRBJ1-2 | TRBV5-6 | CAKSGAIPNYGYTF | TGTGCCAAAAGCGGGGCAATCCCTAACTATGGCTACACCTTC
- | - | 15 | TRBJ2-7 | TRBV11-2 | CASRLPSRTPYEQYF | TGTGCCAGCAGACTCCCGTCCAGGACCCCCTACGAGCAGTACTTC
- | TRBD1 | 15 | TRBJ1-2 | TRBV18 | CASSVGETGRNGYTF | TGTGCCAGCTCAGTTGGGGAGACAGGGCGTAATGGCTACACCTTC
few | TRBD1 | 15 | TRBJ2-1 | TRBV11-1 | CASSLGDRAYNEQFF | TGTGCCAGCAGCTTAGGCGACAGGGCCTACAATGAGCAGTTCTTC
- | TRBD2 | 16 | TRBJ2-2 | TRBV11-3 | CASSSPGGWLAGELFF | TGTGCCAGCAGCTCCCCGGGAGGCTGGTTGGCCGGGGAGCTGTTTTTT
- | - | 13 | TRBJ2-7 | TRBV6-5 | CASSEKGVGEQYF | TGTGCCAGCAGTGAAAAGGGGGTGGGAGAGCAGTACTTC
- | TRBD1 | 15 | TRBJ2-5 | TRBV29-1 | CSVLLPGQGQETQYF | TGCAGCGTTCTTCTACCGGGACAGGGCCAAGAGACCCAGTACTTC
- | TRBD1 | 14 | TRBJ1-2 | TRBV11-1 | CASSETGGSQGYTF | TGTGCCAGCAGCGAAACAGGGGGATCACAGGGCTACACCTTC
- | - | 13 | TRBJ2-3 | TRBV27 | CASSSGGPDTQYF | TGTGCCAGCAGTAGTGGGGGGCCAGATACGCAGTATTTT
- | TRBD1 | 15 | TRBJ2-2 | TRBV7-8 | CASSPNRGQSGELFF | TGTGCCAGCAGCCCCAACAGGGGGCAAAGCGGGGAGCTGTTTTTT
medium-sized | - | 10 | TRBJ1-2 | TRBV20-1 | CSARIYGYTF | TGCAGTGCCAGGATCTATGGCTACACCTTC
- | - | 12 | TRBJ2-7 | TRBV30 | CAWSGDSYEQYF | TGTGCCTGGAGTGGGGATTCTTACGAGCAGTACTTC
- | - | 14 | TRBJ2-7 | TRBV19 | CASSKAGSSYEQYF | TGTGCCAGTAGTAAGGCAGGATCCTCCTACGAGCAGTACTTC
- | - | 13 | TRBJ2-1 | TRBV27 | CASSLSANYEQFF | TGTGCCAGCAGTTTATCTGCTAACTATGAGCAGTTCTTC
few | - | 14 | TRBJ1-2 | TRBV11-2 | CASSLSLAGYGYTF | TGTGCCAGCAGCTTATCCCTAGCCGGGTACGGCTACACCTTC
- | - | 15 | TRBJ1-6 | TRBV19 | CASSDIRSVNSPLHF | TGTGCCAGTAGTGATATTCGGTCAGTCAATTCACCCCTCCACTTT
- | - | 14 | TRBJ1-1 | TRBV5-1 | CASSRGGENTEAFF | TGCGCCAGCAGCAGGGGTGGGGAGAACACTGAAGCTTTCTTT
- | TRBD2 | 14 | TRBJ2-7 | TRBV11-2 | CASSPWTSSYEQYF | TGTGCCAGCAGCCCCTGGACTAGCTCCTACGAGCAGTACTTC
once | - | 19 | TRBJ1-5 | TRBV27 | CASSSLMPSGDGINQPQHF | TGTGCCAGCAGTTCACTTATGCCCTCAGGGGACGGAATTAATCAGCCCCAGCATTTT
- | - | 15 | TRBJ1-2 | TRBV11-1 | CASSLVGSLGDGYTF | TGTGCCAGCAGCTTAGTGGGCAGCCTGGGGGATGGCTACACCTTC
- | TRBD2 | 15 | TRBJ2-7 | TRBV7-9 | CASSLPGTSGGEQYF | TGTGCCAGCAGCTTACCCGGGACTAGCGGGGGCGAGCAGTACTTC
- | - | 16 | TRBJ2-7 | TRBV4-1 | CASSPDLQGSGYEQYF | TGCGCCAGCAGCCCCGACCTACAGGGCTCTGGCTACGAGCAGTACTTC
- | - | 15 | TRBJ1-1 | TRBV6-1 | CASSEAGEMNTEAFF | TGTGCCAGCAGTGAAGCAGGGGAAATGAACACTGAAGCTTTCTTT
- | - | 11 | TRBJ2-3 | TRBV20-1 | CSARWTDTQYF | TGCAGTGCTAGGTGGACAGATACGCAGTATTTT
- | - | 14 | TRBJ2-7 | TRBV13 | CASSPMDKPYEQYF | TGTGCCAGCAGCCCCATGGACAAACCTTACGAGCAGTACTTC
- | - | 15 | TRBJ2-7 | TRBV5-1 | CASSNRDRCSYEQYF | TGTGCCAGCAGCAACCGGGACCGATGCTCCTACGAGCAGTACTTC
- | - | 14 | TRBJ2-3 | TRBV27 | CASNLTSSADTQYF | TGTGCCAGCAATCTGACTAGTTCGGCAGATACGCAGTATTTT
- | - | 11 | TRBJ2-1 | TRBV30 | CAWRGSGEQFF | TGTGCCTGGAGAGGGAGCGGAGAGCAGTTCTTC
- | - | 18 | TRBJ2-7 | TRBV19 | CASSSRDAIFVTSDEQYF | TGTGCCAGTAGTAGCCGGGATGCCATTTTCGTAACAAGTGACGAGCAGTACTTC
- | - | 15 | TRBJ2-3 | TRBV1 | CTSSPGRMGTDTQYF | TGCACCAGCAGCCCGGGCCGGATGGGCACAGATACGCAGTATTTT
- | TRBD1 | 14 | TRBJ2-7 | TRBV6-5 | CASRGQGKGYEQYF | TGTGCCAGCCGCGGACAGGGAAAGGGGTACGAGCAGTACTTC
- | - | 13 | TRBJ2-7 | TRBV10-3 | CAISESNLYEQYF | TGTGCCATCAGTGAGTCCAACCTCTACGAGCAGTACTTC
- | TRBD1 | 15 | TRBJ1-6 | TRBV7-1 | CASSDRDRDNSPLHF | TGTGCCAGCAGCGACCGGGACAGGGATAATTCACCCCTCCACTTT
- | - | 13 | TRBJ1-2 | TRBV27 | CASSLGPDYGYTF | TGTGCCAGCAGTTTAGGGCCGGACTATGGCTACACCTTC
- | - | 13 | TRBJ2-7 | TRBV4-2 | CASSQDLTYEQYF | TGTGCCAGCAGCCAGGACCTAACCTACGAGCAGTACTTC
- | TRBD1 | 12 | TRBJ1-2 | TRBV29-1 | CSVYRGIYGYTF | TGCAGCGTTTACAGGGGGATTTATGGCTACACCTTC
- | - | 13 | TRBJ1-1 | TRBV27 | CASSPGWNTEAFF | TGTGCCAGCAGTCCGGGATGGAACACTGAAGCTTTCTTT
- | - | 12 | TRBJ1-1 | TRBV19 | CASSIPGTEAFF | TGTGCCAGTAGTATTCCTGGCACTGAAGCTTTCTTT
- | - | 16 | TRBJ2-3 | TRBV7-6 | CASSTGHHLSTDTQYF | TGTGCCAGCAGCACCGGACACCACCTTAGCACAGATACGCAGTATTTT
once | TRBD1 | 15 | TRBJ2-2 | TRBV7-9 | CASSSTGAGTGELFF | TGTGCCAGCAGCTCGACAGGGGCTGGCACCGGGGAGCTGTTTTTT
- | TRBD2 | 16 | TRBJ2-1 | TRBV7-9 | CASSARSGSAYNEQFF | TGTGCCAGCTCCGCCCGTAGCGGGAGCGCATACAATGAGCAGTTCTTC
- | - | 16 | TRBJ1-1 | TRBV7-9 | CASSLSFGGRYTEAFF | TGTGCCAGCAGCTTATCGTTCGGGGGCCGTTACACTGAAGCTTTCTTT
few | - | 13 | TRBJ2-5 | TRBV6-6 | CASNYGPGETQYF | TGTGCCAGCAACTACGGACCGGGAGAGACCCAGTACTTC
- | TRBD1 | 15 | TRBJ1-4 | TRBV7-9 | CASSLGQGAGEKLFF | TGTGCCAGCAGCTTAGGCCAGGGGGCGGGCGAAAAACTGTTTTTT
- | TRBD2 | 16 | TRBJ2-7 | TRBV7-9 | CASSSKTSGRFYEQYF | TGTGCCAGCAGCTCGAAAACTAGCGGGAGGTTCTACGAGCAGTACTTC
few | TRBD1 | 20 | TRBJ2-4 | TRBV4-2 | CASSQASGTGFILAKNIQYF | TGTGCCAGCAGCCAAGCCTCCGGGACAGGGTTTATATTAGCCAAAAACATTCAGTACTTC